This T cell receptor (beta chain) was retrieved from a study of blood T cell repertoires in COVID-19. Study summary: Sources were T cells, B-cell-depleted T cells, or PBMCs; the material itself was cDNA or gDNA.

TCRdb's copy holds only in-frame clones and misses some; the assay was immunoSEQ multiplex PCR. Of about 39,000 clones detected, more than 65% appear once; the ten largest clones hold roughly a quarter. Trimming cost V 9 bases and J 4 bases, with 6 bases left between them. CDR3 length: 10 residues. Germline assignment: CDR1 LNHDA and CDR2 SQIVND (reference sequence). Sequenced: peripheral blood. The receptor was derived from an elderly man with acute or convalescent COVID-19. The rearrangement joins TRBV19 to TRBJ1-2, with D unclear. The CDR3 here is CASGSYGYTF. Written as DNA, the CDR3 is TGTGCCAGCGGTAGCTATGGCTACACCTTC.